Below, one T cell receptor (beta chain) is given with its context. Its matching antigen is unknown. These data are taken from a study of T cell responses to AZD1222 COVID-19 vaccine. This CDR3 region has 13 residues. From germline, CDR1 is SQVTM and CDR2 ANQGSEA. V trimming: 7 bases; J trimming: 4 bases; junction bases outside the gene matches: 8. Findings of the study overall: Spike-wide coverage was observed for vaccine-associated CD4 TCRs, with dominant responses at 160-218 and 743-854. Compared with day 0, the breadth and depth of the Spike-specific TCR repertoire rose significantly after two doses of AZD1222. Donors were largely white British and mainly female; clonal diversity was possibly underestimated. Repertoires were obtained solely post-peak T cell response.

Generated by immunoSEQ multiplex PCR, the TCRdb table keeps only in-frame clones and is missing some. The sample has about 180,000 clones, 88% seen once. This chain connects TRBV29-1 to TRBJ1-2, with TRBD1 matching over 8 bases. The sequence derives from an adult in good health. The sequenced sample was peripheral blood, obtained on day 0 of AZD1222 vaccination. DNA for the CDR3: TGCAGCGAGACCAGGGGGCGCGGCTATGGCTACACCTTC. This encodes CSETRGRGYGYTF.